The 31 T cell receptor beta chains below all came from one sample that was sequenced in a study of blood T cell repertoires in COVID-19. The data were produced by immunoSEQ multiplex PCR, yet TCRdb's version contains in-frame clones alone and is incomplete. This table holds around 150,000 clones, 85% found once. Sequencing was carried out using peripheral blood. Receptors originate from a human donor with acute or convalescent COVID-19. The donor label of this sample is uncertain.

The J gene is TRBJ1-5, the V gene TRBV6-5, with D possibly TRBD1 on 6 matching bases. Germline V gives CDR1 MNHEY, CDR2 SVGAGI. This CDR3 contains 15 residues. V lost 7 bases and J lost 2, with 15 bases in between. The chain's CDR3 is CASMVEGVGNQPQHF. The CDR3, as DNA: TGTGCCAGCATGGTTGAGGGGGTAGGCAATCAGCCCCAGCATTTT.

For the CDR3, the DNA is TGTGCCTGGAGCGCGACGGGGATGAATAATTCACCCCTCCACTTT. Translated: CAWSATGMNNSPLHF. The J gene is TRBJ1-6, the V gene TRBV30; unclear D gene. The CDR3 sequence is 15 residues long. Germline V gene data show CDR1 as GTSNPN and CDR2 as SVGIG (reference sequence). Between the trimmed V and J ends, which lost 3 bases and 5 bases, there was a span of 14 bases.

This sequence joins TRBV30 and TRBJ2-2; the D gene is possibly TRBD2 (6 bases). Germline CDR1 and CDR2: GTSNPN and SVGIG (reference sequence). The CDR3 spans 14 residues. The V end was cut by 0 bases, the J end by 8 bases, with 13 bases between. The CDR3 is CAWSVSGSRGELFF. CDR3 coding DNA: TGTGCCTGGAGTGTAAGCGGGTCACGGGGGGAGCTGTTTTTT.

The chain recombines TRBV18 with TRBJ2-7, with 7 bases aligning to TRBD1. The CDR3 totals 16 residues. Germline values: CDR1 KGHSH, CDR2 LQKENI. Unmatched junction bases numbered 12, after V lost 2 bases and J lost 5 bases. The CDR3 DNA reads as TGTGCCAGCTCACCATTCAACAGGGGTCCGGGGAACGAGCAGTACTTC. Encoded protein: CASSPFNRGPGNEQYF. Full variable domain (remainder filled in from reference TRBV18 and TRBJ2-7): NAGVMQNPRHLVRRRGQEARLRCSPMKGHSHVYWYRQLPEEGLKFMVYLQKENIIDESGMPKERFSAEFPKEGPSILRIQQVVRGDSAAYFCASSPFNRGPGNEQYFGPGTRLTVT.

This clone has only a few counts. The chain links TRBV19 to TRBJ2-3; a possible D gene is TRBD2 (6 bases). CDR3 size: 15 residues. Germline loops: CDR1 LNHDA, CDR2 SQIVND (reference sequence). Trimming left V 6 bases short and J 1 base short, with 14 bases between. This CDR3 is CASSAAGLGTDTQYF. The DNA of the CDR3 is TGTGCCAGTAGCGCTGCGGGGCTGGGCACAGATACGCAGTATTTT.

The V and J genes are TRBV29-1 and TRBJ2-7; the D gene is possibly TRBD1 (5 bases). This CDR3 has 13 residues. The germline V and J ends were trimmed by 6 bases and 0 bases, with 12 bases remaining between them. Germline assignment: CDR1 SQVTM and CDR2 ANQGSEA. This chain's CDR3 is CSVQTENSYEQYF. The CDR3 DNA reads TGCAGCGTCCAGACAGAGAACTCCTACGAGCAGTACTTC.

V and J are TRBV12-3 or TRBV12-4 and TRBJ1-2; unclear D gene. The V and J ends lost 5 bases and 3 bases respectively, with 7 bases between them. The CDR3 consists of 12 residues. As DNA, the CDR3 is TGTGCCAGCAGTCCGGGGTACTATGGCTACACCTTC. It codes for CASSPGYYGYTF.

Here the CDR3 reads CATSGGDRRNVYNEQFF. CDR3 in DNA: TGTGCCACCAGTGGGGGGGACCGCCGGAACGTCTACAATGAGCAGTTCTTC. V is TRBV24-1 and J is TRBJ2-1; D may be TRBD2 (6 bases). Germline V gene lookup returns CDR1 KGHDR and CDR2 SFDVKD. CDR3 length equals 17 residues. V lost 5 bases to trimming and J lost 3 bases, with 19 bases between them.

V is TRBV5-6 and J is TRBJ2-5; TRBD2 might be the D (5 bases). Looked up from germline, CDR1 is SGHDT and CDR2 is YYEEEE. V lost 2 bases, J lost 7 bases, and 18 bases lay in between. This CDR3 region has 15 residues. CDR3 protein: CASSFEGGGRGTQYF. The CDR3 bases are TGTGCCAGCAGCTTTGAGGGCGGTGGTCGAGGGACCCAGTACTTC.

The chain combines TRBV7-9 with TRBJ2-1; a weak D match, TRBD2 (6 bases). V lost 5 bases and J lost 2, with 10 bases in between. CDR1 and CDR2 from the germline V gene are SEHNR and FQNEAQ (reference sequence). The CDR3 has 14 amino acids. Written as DNA, the CDR3 is TGTGCCAGCAGCCCGGGGGTTACCTACAATGAGCAGTTCTTC. Protein: CASSPGVTYNEQFF.

The sample holds one count of this clone. The chain carries TRBV19 and TRBJ1-4; TRBD1 aligns across 12 bases. V trimming: 5 bases; J trimming: 7 bases; junction bases outside the gene matches: 17. Germline V gives CDR1 LNHDA, CDR2 SQIVND (reference sequence). This CDR3 spans 19 amino acids. The CDR3 nucleotides are TGTGCCAGTAGTCCCCACCGGGACAGGGGGCTGAGGCTCCTTGAAAAACTGTTTTTT. Amino acids: CASSPHRDRGLRLLEKLFF.

To note about this clone: The same CDR3 can be traced to other DNA sequences in this sample. V usage is TRBV2 and J usage is TRBJ1-6; TRBD1 aligns across 9 bases. Germline V CDR1 and CDR2: SNHLY, FYNNEI. V shed 6 bases, J shed 7 bases, and the junction held 1 base outside the gene matches. The CDR3 consists of 13 residues. The CDR3 is CASSGTGNSPLHF. Written as DNA, the CDR3 is TGTGCCAGCAGCGGGACAGGGAATTCACCCCTCCACTTT.

This clone was observed a single time. The V gene is TRBV7-3, the J gene TRBJ2-5; D not resolved. The ends were cut back, 0 bases at V and 3 bases at J, with 5 bases in the middle. CDR1 SGHTA and CDR2 FQGTGA come from the germline V gene. The CDR3 has 13 residues. CDR3 region: CASSLTQEETQYF. The CDR3 bases are TGTGCCAGCAGCTTAACCCAGGAAGAGACCCAGTACTTC.

V is TRBV2 and J is TRBJ2-3; the D gene is possibly TRBD2 (7 bases). Germline-derived CDR1 and CDR2 are SNHLY and FYNNEI. The germline V and J ends were trimmed by 0 bases and 4 bases, with 17 bases remaining between them. This CDR3 comprises 17 residues. The CDR3 DNA sequence: TGTGCCAGCAGTGAAGCGCTGGGGGGGCGCGGGGCAGATACGCAGTATTTT. This translates into CASSEALGGRGADTQYF.

This clone was seen only a few times. The chain carries TRBV14 and TRBJ1-5, with D possibly TRBD1 on 6 matching bases. The CDR3 is 15 amino acids. Germline CDR1 reads SGHDN; CDR2 reads FVKESK. V lost 4 bases to trimming and J lost 6 bases, with 16 bases between them. CDR3: CASSPRGGASQPQHF. CDR3 DNA sequence: TGTGCCAGCAGCCCGAGAGGGGGGGCGAGTCAGCCCCAGCATTTT.

The chain couples TRBV2 to TRBJ2-2; D unclear. The V and J ends lost 11 bases and 5 bases respectively, with 12 bases between them. Germline V CDR1 and CDR2: SNHLY, FYNNEI. This CDR3 is 12 amino acids long. The CDR3 region is CACAPWTGELFF. DNA for the CDR3: TGTGCCTGCGCACCTTGGACCGGGGAGCTGTTTTTT.

This chain uses TRBV5-6 with TRBJ2-3; D gene unclear. This CDR3 has 12 amino acids. The V end was cut by 2 bases, the J end by 6 bases, with 7 bases between. CDR1 and CDR2 from the germline V gene are SGHDT and YYEEEE. DNA of the CDR3: TGTGCCAGCAGCTTAGCCCTGGATACGCAGTATTTT. It specifies CASSLALDTQYF.

This clone was counted a few times. The chain links TRBV2 to TRBJ2-7, with TRBD2 identical over 13 bases. Trimming at V came to 6 bases and at J to 2 bases, leaving 4 bases not matched to a gene. There are 15 residues in the CDR3. Germline CDR1 SNHLY, CDR2 FYNNEI. CDR3 in amino acids: CASREGLAGTYEQYF. Written as DNA, the CDR3 is TGTGCCAGCAGGGAGGGACTAGCGGGGACCTACGAGCAGTACTTC.

This clone was recorded only once. This sequence joins TRBV6-1 and TRBJ2-5; tentatively, D is TRBD2 (6 bases). Deletions cut 2 bases from V and 2 bases from J, with 21 bases between. Germline V gene data show CDR1 as MNHNS and CDR2 as SASEGT. The CDR3 totals 18 residues. DNA of the CDR3: TGTGCCAGCAGTGAATCTCTTGGTGTTGGGAGGTTACAAGAGACCCAGTACTTC. It codes for CASSESLGVGRLQETQYF.

V and J are TRBV18 and TRBJ1-6; D gene uncertain. The germline gives CDR1 KGHSH, CDR2 LQKENI. Trimming removed 1 base from V and 6 bases from J, with 7 bases in between. This CDR3 contains 14 residues. CDR3 DNA sequence: TGTGCCAGCTCACCACAGGAGGGTAATTCACCCCTCCACTTT. Protein: CASSPQEGNSPLHF.

This chain uses TRBV5-1 with TRBJ2-3; 11 positions agree with TRBD2. Germline CDR1 is SGHRS and CDR2 is YFSETQ. This CDR3 comprises 16 residues. Losses at the gene ends were 4 bases for V and 3 bases for J; bases not matched to a gene: 7. The CDR3 coding sequence is TGCGCCAGCAGCGGTTCTAGCGGGGGGCCTACAGATACGCAGTATTTT. It translates to CASSGSSGGPTDTQYF. Supplemented by reference TRBV5-1 and TRBJ2-3, the full variable domain reads KAGVTQTPRYLIKTRGQQVTLSCSPISGHRSVSWYQQTPGQGLQFLFEYFSETQRNKGNFPGRFSGRQFSNSRSEMNVSTLELGDSALYLCASSGSSGGPTDTQYFGPGTRLTVL.

V is TRBV30 and J is TRBJ2-7; no firm D call. Germline V gene sequence: CDR1 GTSNPN, CDR2 SVGIG (reference sequence). This CDR3 contains 11 residues. The V end lost 4 bases, the J end lost 1 base, and 5 bases lay between the germline ends. DNA for the CDR3: TGTGCCTGGACAAAATCCTACGAGCAGTACTTC. Protein product: CAWTKSYEQYF. Using reference TRBV30 and TRBJ2-7 for the parts outside the CDR3, the full variable domain is SQTIHQWPATLVQPVGSPLSLECTVEGTSNPNLYWYRQAAGRGLQLLFYSVGIGQISSEVPQNLSASRPQDRQFILSSKKLLLSDSGFYLCAWTKSYEQYFGPGTRLTVT.

This clone was seen just once. This chain connects TRBV6-5 to TRBJ1-2, with 12 bases fitting TRBD1. This CDR3 has 15 residues. Losses at the gene ends were 8 bases for V and 4 bases for J; bases not matched to a gene: 8. Looked up from germline, CDR1 is MNHEY and CDR2 is SVGAGI. The CDR3 DNA reads TGTGCCAGCTCAACCGGGACAGGGGGCCGCTATGGCTACACCTTC. Translation: CASSTGTGGRYGYTF.

Only a few counts were recorded for this clone. The chain is built from TRBV3-1 (or the pseudogene TRBV3-2) and TRBJ2-2, with D perhaps matching TRBD2 (5 bases). The CDR3 runs to 14 residues. V was cut by 3 bases and J by 6 bases, with 11 bases left in between. CDR1 LGHDT and CDR2 YNNKEL come from the germline V gene (reference sequence). This CDR3 reads CASSHHDYSGELFF. Written as DNA, the CDR3 is TGTGCCAGCAGCCACCACGACTACTCCGGGGAGCTGTTTTTT.

J is TRBJ1-4 and V is TRBV7-6; D gene unclear. The CDR3 spans 13 residues. Germline CDR1 and CDR2: SGHVS and FNYEAQ. Trimming stripped 0 bases from V and 4 bases from J, with 3 bases between. The CDR3 DNA reads as TGTGCCAGCAGCTTAGCCGGTAATGAAAAACTGTTTTTT. Translated, it gives CASSLAGNEKLFF.

The gene calls are TRBV7-2 and TRBJ2-3, with 7 bases identical to TRBD2. V lost 2 bases, J lost 6 bases, and 14 bases stayed unmatched. This CDR3 comprises 17 residues. Looked up from germline, CDR1 is SGHTA and CDR2 is FQGNSA. The CDR3 protein is CASSLQSGEAGKDTQYF. CDR3 bases: TGTGCCAGCAGCTTACAGTCTGGAGAAGCGGGGAAGGATACGCAGTATTTT.

CDR3 residues: CASSKLPEATDTQYF. In DNA form, the CDR3 reads TGTGCCAGCAGCAAATTACCGGAGGCGACAGATACGCAGTATTTT. This sequence joins TRBV7-3 and TRBJ2-3; tentatively, D is TRBD2 (5 bases). The CDR3 spans 15 residues. CDR1 is SGHTA and CDR2 is FQGTGA in the germline V gene. V shed 5 bases and J shed 3 bases, with 15 bases lying between them.

The rearrangement uses TRBV19 and TRBJ1-2, with D perhaps TRBD1 (6 bases). Per the germline V gene, CDR1 is LNHDA and CDR2 is SQIVND (reference sequence). The CDR3 runs to 16 residues. Trimming took 3 bases from V and 4 from J, leaving 18 bases between them. Here the CDR3 reads CASSIRSTGRAYGYTF. CDR3 DNA: TGTGCCAGTAGTATTAGGTCAACAGGGAGAGCCTATGGCTACACCTTC.

The chain is built from TRBV6-2 or TRBV6-3 and TRBJ1-5, with D tentatively TRBD1 (6 bases). The germline CDR1 and CDR2 sequences are MNHEY and SVGEGT. The V gene lost 5 bases and the J gene lost 1 base, with 12 bases spanning the gap. The CDR3 sequence is 15 residues long. The CDR3 sequence: CASSPMRGSNQPQHF. The CDR3 DNA is TGTGCCAGCAGTCCCATGAGGGGGAGCAATCAGCCCCAGCATTTT.

The V gene is TRBV15, the J gene TRBJ1-1; D uncertain. Per germline, CDR1 LNHNV and CDR2 YYDKDF (reference sequence). Trimming cost V 0 bases and J 0 bases, with 8 bases left between them. The CDR3 is 15 amino acids. In DNA, the CDR3 is TGTGCCACCAGCAGAGATTTTGAGATGAACACTGAAGCTTTCTTT. It codes for CATSRDFEMNTEAFF.

The V and J genes are TRBV19 and TRBJ1-1; D gene unclear. The germline gives CDR1 LNHDA, CDR2 SQIVND (reference sequence). V shed 1 base and J shed 2 bases, with 11 bases lying between them. The CDR3 is 15 amino acids. CDR3: CASSIVWAKNTEAFF. CDR3 bases: TGTGCCAGTAGTATAGTTTGGGCCAAAAACACTGAAGCTTTCTTT.